Detailed here is one T cell receptor (beta chain). Its antigen is unknown. Sequencing was performed with immunoSEQ multiplex PCR; in TCRdb, only in-frame clones are kept and a portion is missing. The data hold 120,000 to 150,000 clones, with more than 70% observed a single time. V was shortened by 2 bases and J by 1 base, with 8 bases between the two germline ends. In germline, CDR1 is SGHTA, CDR2 FQGNSA. The CDR3 covers 14 residues. Second-dose intervals of approximately 4 or approximately 12 weeks were pooled. These data belong to a study of T cell responses to AZD1222 COVID-19 vaccine. Study observations and caveats: Two AZD1222 doses significantly raised spike-specific TCR breadth and depth over controls.

This chain joins TRBV7-2 and TRBJ1-1; D is unresolved. This sample comprised peripheral blood, obtained 28 days after the second AZD1222 dose. This receptor was taken from an adult who received the AZD1222 COVID-19 vaccine. CDR3 DNA: TGTGCCAGCAGCTTATATGCTGAGAACACTGAAGCTTTCTTT. Its translation is CASSLYAENTEAFF.